This TCR beta chain was captured by sequencing in a study of control samples from healthy donors and cancer patients. The CDR3 consists of 15 residues. Germline CDR1 reads SGHRS; CDR2 reads YFSETQ. With V trimmed by 7 bases and J by 9 bases, 14 bases remained unmatched. Sequenced by immunoSEQ multiplex PCR; TCRdb stores in-frame clones only, minus some. The sample includes some 70,000 clones, 65% to 85% of them seen just once. Specimen: blood. The clonotype comes from a man aged 60 to 75 in good health. The rearrangement joins TRBV5-1 to TRBJ2-5; 11 bases match TRBD2. This CDR3 is CASFRRLAGSEAQYF. Written as DNA, the CDR3 is TGCGCCAGCTTTCGGAGACTAGCGGGGAGTGAGGCCCAGTACTTC.